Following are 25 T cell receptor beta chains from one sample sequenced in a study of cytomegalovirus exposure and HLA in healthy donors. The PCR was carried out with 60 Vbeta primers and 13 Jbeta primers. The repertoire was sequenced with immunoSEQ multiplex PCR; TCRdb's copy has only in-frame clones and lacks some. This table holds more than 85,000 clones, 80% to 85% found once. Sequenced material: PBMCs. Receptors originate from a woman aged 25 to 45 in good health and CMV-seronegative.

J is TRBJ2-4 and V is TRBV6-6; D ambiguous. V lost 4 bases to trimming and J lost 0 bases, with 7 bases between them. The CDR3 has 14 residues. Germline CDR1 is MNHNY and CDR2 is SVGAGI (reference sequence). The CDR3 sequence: CASSSPVAKNIQYF. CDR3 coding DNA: TGTGCCAGCAGTTCCCCCGTAGCCAAAAACATTCAGTACTTC.

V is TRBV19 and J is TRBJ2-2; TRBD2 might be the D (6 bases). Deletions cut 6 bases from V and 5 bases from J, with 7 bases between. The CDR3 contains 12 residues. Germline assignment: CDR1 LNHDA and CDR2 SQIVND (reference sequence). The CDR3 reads CASSGLTGELFF. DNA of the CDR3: TGTGCCAGTAGCGGACTAACCGGGGAGCTGTTTTTT.

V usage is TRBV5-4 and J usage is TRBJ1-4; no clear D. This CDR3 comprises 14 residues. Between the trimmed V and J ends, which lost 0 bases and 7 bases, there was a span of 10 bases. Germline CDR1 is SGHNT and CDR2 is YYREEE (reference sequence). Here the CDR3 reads CASSLESNGEKLFF. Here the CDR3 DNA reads TGTGCCAGCAGCTTGGAAAGTAACGGTGAAAAACTGTTTTTT.

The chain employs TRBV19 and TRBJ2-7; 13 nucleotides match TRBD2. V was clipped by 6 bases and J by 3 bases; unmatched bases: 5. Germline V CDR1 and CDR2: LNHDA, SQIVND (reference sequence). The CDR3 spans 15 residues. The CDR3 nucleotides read TGTGCCAGTAGACAAAGACTAGCGGGAGGCTACGAGCAGTACTTC. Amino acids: CASRQRLAGGYEQYF.

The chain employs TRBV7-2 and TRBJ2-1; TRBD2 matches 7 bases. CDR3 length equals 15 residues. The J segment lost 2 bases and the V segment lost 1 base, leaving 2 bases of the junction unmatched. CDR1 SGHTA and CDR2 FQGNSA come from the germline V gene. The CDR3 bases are TGTGCCAGCAGCTTAGAGGGGACTACCTACAATGAGCAGTTCTTC. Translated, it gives CASSLEGTTYNEQFF.

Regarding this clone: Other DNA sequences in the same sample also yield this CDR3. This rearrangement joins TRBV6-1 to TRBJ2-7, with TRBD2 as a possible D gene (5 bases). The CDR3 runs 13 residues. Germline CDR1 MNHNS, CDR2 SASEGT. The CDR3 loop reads CAAASGVSYEQYF. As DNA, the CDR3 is TGTGCAGCAGCGTCCGGGGTGAGCTACGAGCAGTACTTC.

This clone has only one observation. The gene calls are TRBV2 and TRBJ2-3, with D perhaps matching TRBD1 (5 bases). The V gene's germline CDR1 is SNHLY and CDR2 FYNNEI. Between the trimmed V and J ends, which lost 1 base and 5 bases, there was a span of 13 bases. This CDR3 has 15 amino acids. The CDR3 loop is CASSEENRKVDTQYF. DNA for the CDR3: TGTGCCAGCAGTGAAGAAAACAGGAAGGTAGATACGCAGTATTTT.

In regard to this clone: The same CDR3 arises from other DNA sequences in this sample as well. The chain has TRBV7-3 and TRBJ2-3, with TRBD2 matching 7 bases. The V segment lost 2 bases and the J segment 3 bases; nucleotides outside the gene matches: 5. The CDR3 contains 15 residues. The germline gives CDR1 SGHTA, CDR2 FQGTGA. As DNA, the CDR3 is TGTGCCAGCAGCTTAGCGGGAGTAGGAACAGATACGCAGTATTTT. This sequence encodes CASSLAGVGTDTQYF.

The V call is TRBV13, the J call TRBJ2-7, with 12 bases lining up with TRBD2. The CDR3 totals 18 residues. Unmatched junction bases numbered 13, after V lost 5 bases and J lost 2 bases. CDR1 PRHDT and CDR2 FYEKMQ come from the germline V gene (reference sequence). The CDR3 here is CASSPSTSGSLLTYEQYF. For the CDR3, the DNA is TGTGCCAGCAGCCCTTCGACTAGCGGGAGCTTATTAACCTACGAGCAGTACTTC.

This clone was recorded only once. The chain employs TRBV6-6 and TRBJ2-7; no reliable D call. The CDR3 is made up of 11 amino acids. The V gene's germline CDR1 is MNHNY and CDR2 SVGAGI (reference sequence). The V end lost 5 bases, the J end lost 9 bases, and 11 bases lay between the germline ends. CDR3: CASSTQDLQYF. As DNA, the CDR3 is TGTGCCAGCAGTACCCAGGATCTGCAGTACTTC.

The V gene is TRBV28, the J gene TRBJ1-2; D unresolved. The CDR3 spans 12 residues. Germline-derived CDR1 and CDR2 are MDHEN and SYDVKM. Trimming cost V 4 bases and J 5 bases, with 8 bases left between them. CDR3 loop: CASSSGAYGYTF. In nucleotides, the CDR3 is TGTGCCAGCAGTTCGGGTGCGTATGGCTACACCTTC.

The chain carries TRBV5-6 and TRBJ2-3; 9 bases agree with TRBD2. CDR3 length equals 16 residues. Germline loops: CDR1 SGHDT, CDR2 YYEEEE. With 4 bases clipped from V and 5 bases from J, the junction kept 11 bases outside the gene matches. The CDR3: CASSGGAGGYIDTQYF. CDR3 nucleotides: TGTGCCAGCAGCGGAGGGGCGGGAGGGTACATAGATACGCAGTATTTT. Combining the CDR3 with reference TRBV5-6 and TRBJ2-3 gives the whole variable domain DAGVTQSPTHLIKTRGQQVTLRCSPKSGHDTVSWYQQALGQGPQFIFQYYEEEERQRGNFPDRFSGHQFPNYSSELNVNALLLGDSALYLCASSGGAGGYIDTQYFGPGTRLTVL.

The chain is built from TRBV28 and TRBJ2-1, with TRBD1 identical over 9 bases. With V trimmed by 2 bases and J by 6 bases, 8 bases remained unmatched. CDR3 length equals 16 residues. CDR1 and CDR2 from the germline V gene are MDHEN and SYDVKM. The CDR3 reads CASSLPTGGSFNEQFF. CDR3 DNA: TGTGCCAGCAGTTTACCGACAGGGGGGTCTTTCAATGAGCAGTTCTTC.

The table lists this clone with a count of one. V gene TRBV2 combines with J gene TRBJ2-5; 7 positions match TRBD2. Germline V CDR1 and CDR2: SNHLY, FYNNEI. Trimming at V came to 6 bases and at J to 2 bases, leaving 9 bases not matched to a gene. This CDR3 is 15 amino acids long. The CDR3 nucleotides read TGTGCCAGCAGCTCCGTTCCTAGCGGTCAAGAGACCCAGTACTTC. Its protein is CASSSVPSGQETQYF.

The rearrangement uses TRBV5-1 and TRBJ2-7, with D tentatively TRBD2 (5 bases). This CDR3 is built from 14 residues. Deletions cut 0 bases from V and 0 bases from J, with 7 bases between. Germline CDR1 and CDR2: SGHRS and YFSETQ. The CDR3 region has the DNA TGCGCCAGCAGCTTGGAGCGGATCTCCTACGAGCAGTACTTC. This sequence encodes CASSLERISYEQYF.

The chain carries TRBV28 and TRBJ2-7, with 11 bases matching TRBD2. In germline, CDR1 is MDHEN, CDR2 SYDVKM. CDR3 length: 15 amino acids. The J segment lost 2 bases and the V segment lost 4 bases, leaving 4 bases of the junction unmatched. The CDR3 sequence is CASSSPSGRTYEQYF. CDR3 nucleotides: TGTGCCAGCAGTTCCCCTAGCGGGAGGACCTACGAGCAGTACTTC.

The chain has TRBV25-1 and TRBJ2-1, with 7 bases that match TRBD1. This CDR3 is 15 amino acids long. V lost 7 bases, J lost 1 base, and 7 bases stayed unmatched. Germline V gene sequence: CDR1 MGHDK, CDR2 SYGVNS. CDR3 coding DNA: TGTGCCAGCACCAGCAGGACAGGTTCCTACAATGAGCAGTTCTTC. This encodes CASTSRTGSYNEQFF.

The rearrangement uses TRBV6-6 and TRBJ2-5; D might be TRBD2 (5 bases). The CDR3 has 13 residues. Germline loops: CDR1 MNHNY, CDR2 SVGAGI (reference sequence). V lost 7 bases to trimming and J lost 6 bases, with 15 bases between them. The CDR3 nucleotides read TGTGCCAGCAAGGGAGCGGCGGCGCAGACCCAGTACTTC. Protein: CASKGAAAQTQYF.

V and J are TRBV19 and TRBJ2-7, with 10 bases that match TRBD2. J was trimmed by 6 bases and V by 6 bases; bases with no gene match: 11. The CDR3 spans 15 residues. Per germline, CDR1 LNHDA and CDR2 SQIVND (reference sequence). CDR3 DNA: TGTGCCAGTAGAACGGGGGCTAGCGGGAGTCCCGAGCAGTACTTC. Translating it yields CASRTGASGSPEQYF. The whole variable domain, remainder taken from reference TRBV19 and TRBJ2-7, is DGGITQSPKYLFRKEGQNVTLSCEQNLNHDAMYWYRQDPGQGLRLIYYSQIVNDFQKGDIAEGYSVSREKKESFPLTVTSAQKNPTAFYLCASRTGASGSPEQYFGPGTRLTVT.

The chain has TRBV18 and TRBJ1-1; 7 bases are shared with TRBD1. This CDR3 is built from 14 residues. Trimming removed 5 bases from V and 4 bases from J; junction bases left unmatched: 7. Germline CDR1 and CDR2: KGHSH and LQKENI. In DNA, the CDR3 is TGTGCCAGCTCATTCGCACCAGGGGGCACTGAAGCTTTCTTT. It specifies CASSFAPGGTEAFF.

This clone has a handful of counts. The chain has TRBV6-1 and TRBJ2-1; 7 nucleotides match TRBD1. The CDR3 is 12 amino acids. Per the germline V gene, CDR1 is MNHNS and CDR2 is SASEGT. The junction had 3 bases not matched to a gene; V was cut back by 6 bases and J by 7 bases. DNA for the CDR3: TGTGCCAGCAGGGGACAGAAGAATGAGCAGTTCTTC. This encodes CASRGQKNEQFF.

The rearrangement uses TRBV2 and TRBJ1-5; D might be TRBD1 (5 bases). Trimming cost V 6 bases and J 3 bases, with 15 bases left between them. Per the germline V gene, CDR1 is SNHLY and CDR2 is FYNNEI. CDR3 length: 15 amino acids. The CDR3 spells CASSGGEILNQPQHF. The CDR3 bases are TGTGCCAGCAGCGGGGGAGAAATCCTCAATCAGCCCCAGCATTTT.

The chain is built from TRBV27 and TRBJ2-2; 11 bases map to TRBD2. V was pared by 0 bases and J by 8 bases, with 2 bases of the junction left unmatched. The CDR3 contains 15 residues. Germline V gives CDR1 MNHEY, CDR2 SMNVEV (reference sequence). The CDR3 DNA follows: TGTGCCAGCAGTTTATCTAGCGGGAGGGGAGGGGAGCTGTTTTTT. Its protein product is CASSLSSGRGGELFF.

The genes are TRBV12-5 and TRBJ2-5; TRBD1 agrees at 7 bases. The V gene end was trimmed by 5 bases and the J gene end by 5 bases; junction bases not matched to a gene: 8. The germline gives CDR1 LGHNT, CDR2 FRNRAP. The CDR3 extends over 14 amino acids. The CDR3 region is CASGPGTAHETQYF. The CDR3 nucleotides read TGTGCTAGTGGTCCAGGGACAGCCCATGAGACCCAGTACTTC.

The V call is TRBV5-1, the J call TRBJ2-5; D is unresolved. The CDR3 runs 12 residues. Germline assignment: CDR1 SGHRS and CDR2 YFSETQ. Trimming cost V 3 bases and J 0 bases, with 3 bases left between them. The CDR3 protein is CASSSNQETQYF. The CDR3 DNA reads TGCGCCAGCAGCTCTAACCAAGAGACCCAGTACTTC. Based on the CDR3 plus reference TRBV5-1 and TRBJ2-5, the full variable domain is KAGVTQTPRYLIKTRGQQVTLSCSPISGHRSVSWYQQTPGQGLQFLFEYFSETQRNKGNFPGRFSGRQFSNSRSEMNVSTLELGDSALYLCASSSNQETQYFGPGTRLLVL.